This TCR beta chain was sequenced during a study of blood T cell repertoires in COVID-19. As for the study in general: Some COVID-19 samples were acute and others convalescent; all came from the United States, Italy and Spain.

Profiling relied on immunoSEQ multiplex PCR, and the TCRdb table lists in-frame clones only, not all of them. The sample shows roughly 120,000 clones, 55% to 75% of them seen only once. The CDR3 is made up of 15 amino acids. CDR1 is SGHTS, CDR2 YDEGEE, per germline. V gave up 4 bases and J gave up 1 base; unmatched junction bases: 2. The TCR was taken from a human donor with acute or convalescent COVID-19. The donor label of this sample is uncertain. Sequenced material: peripheral blood. This chain connects TRBV5-8 to TRBJ2-5; 12 bases match TRBD2. CDR3 nucleotide sequence: TGTGCCAGCAGCCCGGGACTAGCGGGCCAAGAGACCCAGTACTTC. Protein product: CASSPGLAGQETQYF. Full variable domain (remainder filled in from reference TRBV5-8 and TRBJ2-5): EAGVTQSPTHLIKTRGQQATLRCSPISGHTSVYWYQQALGLGLQFLLWYDEGEERNRGNFPPRFSGRQFPNYSSELNVNALELEDSALYLCASSPGLAGQETQYFGPGTRLLVL.